Ten or more counts support the clone carrying this TCR beta chain. This entry comes from a study of neurological immune-mediated disorders. Synthesis of cDNA was carried out by template-switch 5'RACE. The reaction used 10-nucleotide random UMIs. Sequencing runs each generated in excess of 200 million TCR-beta sequences derived from 15-18 subjects. TCRdb recomputed calls from the 5' RACE reads with MiXCR, one row per CDR3 protein. The sample holds over 60,000 distinct CDR3 sequences, 4.8% seen once. Germline CDR1 is SNHLY and CDR2 is FYNNEI. Trimming removed 6 bases at V and 0 bases at J, with 11 bases between. This CDR3 comprises 14 residues.

The rearrangement joins TRBV2 to TRBJ1-2, with D possibly TRBD1 on 6 matching bases. This clonotype originated in a woman in her 70s with multiple sclerosis. The sample taken for sequencing was PBMCs. The CDR3 reads CASRRGQANYGYTF. CDR3 in DNA: TGTGCCAGCAGACGGGGGCAAGCTAACTATGGCTACACCTTC.